This TCR beta chain was documented in a study of T cell repertoires in ileal Crohn's disease. Trimming stripped 5 bases from V and 0 bases from J, with 11 bases between. This CDR3 contains 14 residues. Germline V gene sequence: CDR1 SGHTA, CDR2 FQGNSA. Method: immunoSEQ multiplex PCR; TCRdb's copy keeps in-frame clones and lacks some. The sample includes thousands of clones, roughly four fifths of them seen just once. As to this clone: Its specificity is unknown.

Study observations and caveats: Sorted CD8 T cells held more high-frequency clones than CD4.

The chain combines TRBV7-2 with TRBJ2-7; D gene ambiguous. What was sequenced was ileal tissue. The sequence was obtained from an adult with Crohn's disease. Here the CDR3 DNA reads TGTGCCAGCAGCCCTACAAGAGACTCCTACGAGCAGTACTTC. Translated: CASSPTRDSYEQYF.